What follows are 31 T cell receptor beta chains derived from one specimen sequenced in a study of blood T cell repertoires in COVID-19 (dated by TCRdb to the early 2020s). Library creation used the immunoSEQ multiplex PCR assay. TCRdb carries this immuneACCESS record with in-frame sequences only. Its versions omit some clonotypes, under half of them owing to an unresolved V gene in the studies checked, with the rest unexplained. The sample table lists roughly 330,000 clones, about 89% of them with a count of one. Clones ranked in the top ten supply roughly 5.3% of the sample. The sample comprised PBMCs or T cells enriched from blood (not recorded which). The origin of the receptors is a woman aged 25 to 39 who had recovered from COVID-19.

This CDR3 reads CASSQDGPHQAFYEQYF. Written as DNA, the CDR3 is TGTGCCAGCAGCCAAGATGGGCCACACCAAGCCTTCTACGAGCAGTACTTC. The J gene is TRBJ2-7, the V gene TRBV3-1 (or the pseudogene TRBV3-2); D gene ambiguous. The CDR3 covers 17 residues. The V end lost 0 bases, the J end lost 3 bases, and 18 bases lay between the germline ends. CDR1 LGHDT and CDR2 YNNKEL come from the germline V gene (reference sequence).

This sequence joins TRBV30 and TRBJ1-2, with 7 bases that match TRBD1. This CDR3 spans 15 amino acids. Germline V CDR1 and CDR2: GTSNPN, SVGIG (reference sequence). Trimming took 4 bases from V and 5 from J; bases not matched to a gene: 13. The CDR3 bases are TGTGCCTGGATTAAGGAGACAGGGTTATGGTATGGCTACACCTTC. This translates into CAWIKETGLWYGYTF.

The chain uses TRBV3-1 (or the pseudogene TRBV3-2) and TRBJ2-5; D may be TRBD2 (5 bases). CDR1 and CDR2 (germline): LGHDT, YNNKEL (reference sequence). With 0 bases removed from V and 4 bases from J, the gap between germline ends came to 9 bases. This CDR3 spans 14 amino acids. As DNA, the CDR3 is TGTGCCAGCAGCCAAGATGGGAGTATAGAGACCCAGTACTTC. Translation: CASSQDGSIETQYF.

The CDR3 DNA sequence: TGTGCCAGCAGTTTGTCTAGCGGGGGTTACTACGAGCAGTACTTC. This codes for CASSLSSGGYYEQYF. V gene TRBV6-5 combines with J gene TRBJ2-7; 10 bases fit TRBD2. The junction had 6 bases not matched to a gene; V was cut back by 4 bases and J by 3 bases. There are 15 residues in the CDR3. Germline CDR1 is MNHEY and CDR2 is SVGAGI.

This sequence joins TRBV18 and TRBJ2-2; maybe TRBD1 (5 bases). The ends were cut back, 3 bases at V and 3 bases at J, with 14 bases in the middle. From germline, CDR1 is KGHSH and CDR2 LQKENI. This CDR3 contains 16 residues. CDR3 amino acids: CASSPSQGRDTGELFF. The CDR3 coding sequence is TGTGCCAGCTCACCGTCGCAGGGTAGGGACACCGGGGAGCTGTTTTTT.

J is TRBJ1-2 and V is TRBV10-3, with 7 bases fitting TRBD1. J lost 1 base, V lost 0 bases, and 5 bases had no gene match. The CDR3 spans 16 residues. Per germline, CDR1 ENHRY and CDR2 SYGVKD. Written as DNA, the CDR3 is TGTGCCATCAGTGAGTCGAGCCAGGGGGTTAACTATGGCTACACCTTC. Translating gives CAISESSQGVNYGYTF.

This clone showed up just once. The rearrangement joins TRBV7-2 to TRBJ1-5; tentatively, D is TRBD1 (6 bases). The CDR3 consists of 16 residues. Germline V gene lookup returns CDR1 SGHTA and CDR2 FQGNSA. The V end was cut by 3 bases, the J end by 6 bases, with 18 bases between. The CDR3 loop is CASSFLGRGQGQPQHF. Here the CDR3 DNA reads TGTGCCAGCAGCTTCCTCGGCAGGGGTCAGGGTCAGCCCCAGCATTTT.

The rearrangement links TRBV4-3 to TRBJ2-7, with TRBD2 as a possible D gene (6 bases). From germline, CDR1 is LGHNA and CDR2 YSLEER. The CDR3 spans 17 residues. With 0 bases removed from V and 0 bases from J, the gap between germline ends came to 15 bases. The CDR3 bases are TGCGCCAGCAGCCAAGATGCGGGACGTATGTACTCCTACGAGCAGTACTTC. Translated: CASSQDAGRMYSYEQYF.

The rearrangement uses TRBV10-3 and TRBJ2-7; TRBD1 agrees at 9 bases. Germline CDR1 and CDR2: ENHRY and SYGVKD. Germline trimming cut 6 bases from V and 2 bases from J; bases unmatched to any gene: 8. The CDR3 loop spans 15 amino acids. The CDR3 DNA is TGTGCCATCAGCGGGGGACAGGGTATAGCCTACGAGCAGTACTTC. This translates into CAISGGQGIAYEQYF.

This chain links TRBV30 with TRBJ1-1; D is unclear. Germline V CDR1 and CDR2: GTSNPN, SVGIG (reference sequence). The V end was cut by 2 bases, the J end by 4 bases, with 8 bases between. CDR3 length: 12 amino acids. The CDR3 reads CAWSPRPTEAFF. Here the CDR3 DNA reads TGTGCCTGGAGTCCCAGGCCCACTGAAGCTTTCTTT.

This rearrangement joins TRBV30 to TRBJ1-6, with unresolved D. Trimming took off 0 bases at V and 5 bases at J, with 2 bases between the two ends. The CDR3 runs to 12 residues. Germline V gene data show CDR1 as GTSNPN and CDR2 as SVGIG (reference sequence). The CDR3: CAWSVDNSPLHF. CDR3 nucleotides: TGTGCCTGGAGTGTCGATAATTCACCCCTCCACTTT.

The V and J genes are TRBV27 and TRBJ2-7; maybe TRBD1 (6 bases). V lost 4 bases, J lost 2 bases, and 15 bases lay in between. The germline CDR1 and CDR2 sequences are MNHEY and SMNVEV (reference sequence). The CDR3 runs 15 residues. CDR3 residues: CASSYMGAKPYEQYF. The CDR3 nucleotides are TGTGCCAGCAGTTACATGGGGGCGAAACCCTACGAGCAGTACTTC.

In DNA, the CDR3 is TGTGCCAGCAGCTCGAATTTAGGACAGCATAATTCACCCCTCCACTTT. It encodes CASSSNLGQHNSPLHF. V gene TRBV7-9 combines with J gene TRBJ1-6; a weak D match, TRBD1 (6 bases). V was cut by 4 bases and J by 5 bases, with 15 bases left in between. This CDR3 has 16 residues. CDR1 is SEHNR and CDR2 is FQNEAQ in the germline V gene (reference sequence).

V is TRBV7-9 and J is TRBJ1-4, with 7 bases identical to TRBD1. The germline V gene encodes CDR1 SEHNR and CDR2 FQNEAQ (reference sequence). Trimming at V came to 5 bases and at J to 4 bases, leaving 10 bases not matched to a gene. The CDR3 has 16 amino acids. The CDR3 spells CASSDVGGYGNEKLFF. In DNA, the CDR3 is TGTGCCAGCAGCGATGTAGGGGGCTACGGTAATGAAAAACTGTTTTTT.

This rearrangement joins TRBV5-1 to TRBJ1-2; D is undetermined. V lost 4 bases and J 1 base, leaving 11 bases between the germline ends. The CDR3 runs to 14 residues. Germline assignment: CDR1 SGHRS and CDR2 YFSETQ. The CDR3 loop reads CASSQGRGNYGYTF. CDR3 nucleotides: TGCGCCAGCAGCCAAGGGCGGGGTAACTATGGCTACACCTTC.

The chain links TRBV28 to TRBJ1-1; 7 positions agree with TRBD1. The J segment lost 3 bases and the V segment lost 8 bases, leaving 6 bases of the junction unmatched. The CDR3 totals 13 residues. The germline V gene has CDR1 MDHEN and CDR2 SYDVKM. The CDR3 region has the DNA TGTGCCAGCCCAGGGGGGCAGGACACTGAAGCTTTCTTT. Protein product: CASPGGQDTEAFF.

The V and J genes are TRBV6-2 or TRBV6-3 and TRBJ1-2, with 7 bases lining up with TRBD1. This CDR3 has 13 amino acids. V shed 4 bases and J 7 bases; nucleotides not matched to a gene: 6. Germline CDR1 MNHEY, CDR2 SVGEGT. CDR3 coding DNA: TGTGCCAGCAGTTTGAGGACAGGTTCTGGCTACACCTTC. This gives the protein CASSLRTGSGYTF.

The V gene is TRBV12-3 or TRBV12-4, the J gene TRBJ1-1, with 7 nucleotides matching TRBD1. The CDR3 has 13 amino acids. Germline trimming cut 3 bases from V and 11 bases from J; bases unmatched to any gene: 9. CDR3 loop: CASSLPRGVGAFF. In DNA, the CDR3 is TGTGCCAGCAGTTTGCCCAGGGGGGTCGGGGCTTTCTTT.

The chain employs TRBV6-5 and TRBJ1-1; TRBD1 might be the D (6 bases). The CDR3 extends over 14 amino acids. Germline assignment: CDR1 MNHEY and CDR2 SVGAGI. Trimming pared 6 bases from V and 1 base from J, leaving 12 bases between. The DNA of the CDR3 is TGTGCCAGCAGCCTGGACAGACAGAACACTGAAGCTTTCTTT. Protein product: CASSLDRQNTEAFF.

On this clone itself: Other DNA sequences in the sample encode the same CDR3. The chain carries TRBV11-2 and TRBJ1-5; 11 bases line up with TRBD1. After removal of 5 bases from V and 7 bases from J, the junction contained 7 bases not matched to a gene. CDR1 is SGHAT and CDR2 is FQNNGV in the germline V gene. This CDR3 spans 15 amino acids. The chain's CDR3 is CASSLGTGGLQPQHF. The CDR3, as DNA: TGTGCCAGCAGCCTCGGGACAGGGGGTTTACAGCCCCAGCATTTT.

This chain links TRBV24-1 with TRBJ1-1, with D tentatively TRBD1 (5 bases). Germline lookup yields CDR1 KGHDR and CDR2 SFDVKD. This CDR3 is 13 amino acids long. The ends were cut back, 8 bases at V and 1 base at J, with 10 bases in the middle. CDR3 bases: TGTGCCACCATGAACGGGGGGAACACTGAAGCTTTCTTT. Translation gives CATMNGGNTEAFF.

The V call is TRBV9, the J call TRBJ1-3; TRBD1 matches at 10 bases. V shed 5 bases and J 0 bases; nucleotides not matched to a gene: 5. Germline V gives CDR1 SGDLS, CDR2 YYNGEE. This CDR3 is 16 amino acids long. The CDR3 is CASSSGTGVSGNTIYF. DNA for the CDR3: TGTGCCAGCAGTTCCGGGACAGGGGTCTCTGGAAACACCATATATTTT.

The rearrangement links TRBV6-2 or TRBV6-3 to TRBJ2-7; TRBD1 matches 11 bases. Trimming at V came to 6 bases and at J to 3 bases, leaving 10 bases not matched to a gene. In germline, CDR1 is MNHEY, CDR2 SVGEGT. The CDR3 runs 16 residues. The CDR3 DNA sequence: TGTGCCAGCAGCACCCCCGGACAGGGGGCGAACTACGAGCAGTACTTC. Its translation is CASSTPGQGANYEQYF.

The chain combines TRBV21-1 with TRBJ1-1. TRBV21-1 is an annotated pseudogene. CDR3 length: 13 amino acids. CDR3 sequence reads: CASSKGENTEAFF. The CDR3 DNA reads TGTGCCAGCAGCAAAGGAGAGAACACTGAAGCTTTCTTT.

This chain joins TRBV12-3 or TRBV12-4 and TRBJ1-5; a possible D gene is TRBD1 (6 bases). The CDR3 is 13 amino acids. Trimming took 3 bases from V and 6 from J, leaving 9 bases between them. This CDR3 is CASSLQGFQPQHF. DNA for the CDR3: TGTGCCAGCAGTTTGCAGGGGTTTCAGCCCCAGCATTTT.

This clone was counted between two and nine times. CDR3 sequence reads: CASSHSVEKLFF. As DNA, the CDR3 is TGTGCCAGCAGCCATTCTGTTGAAAAACTGTTTTTT. The chain has TRBV3-1 (or the pseudogene TRBV3-2) and TRBJ1-4; D remains ambiguous. The CDR3 extends over 12 amino acids. Germline V CDR1 and CDR2: LGHDT, YNNKEL (reference sequence). Between the trimmed V and J ends, which lost 3 bases and 7 bases, there was a span of 6 bases.

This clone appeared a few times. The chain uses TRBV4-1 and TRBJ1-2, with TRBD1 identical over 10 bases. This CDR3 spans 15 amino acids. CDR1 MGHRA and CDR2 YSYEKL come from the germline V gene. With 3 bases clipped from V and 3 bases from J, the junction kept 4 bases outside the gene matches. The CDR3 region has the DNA TGCGCCAGCAGCCAGGGGGACAGGGGCGACTATGGCTACACCTTC. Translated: CASSQGDRGDYGYTF.

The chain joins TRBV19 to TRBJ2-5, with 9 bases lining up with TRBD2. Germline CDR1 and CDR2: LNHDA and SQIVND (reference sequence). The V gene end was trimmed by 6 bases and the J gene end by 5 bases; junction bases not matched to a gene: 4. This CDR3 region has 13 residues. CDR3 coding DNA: TGTGCCAGTAGGAGGACTAGCGAGGAGACCCAGTACTTC. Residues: CASRRTSEETQYF.

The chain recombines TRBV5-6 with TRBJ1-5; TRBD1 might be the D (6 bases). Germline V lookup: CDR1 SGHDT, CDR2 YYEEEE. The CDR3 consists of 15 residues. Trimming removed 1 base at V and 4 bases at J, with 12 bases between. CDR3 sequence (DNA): TGTGCCAGCAGCTTGATAGGACAGTCTAATCAGCCCCAGCATTTT. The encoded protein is CASSLIGQSNQPQHF.

The CDR3 DNA follows: TGCGCCAGCAGCATCGGACAGGGGGCGCAGTCAGGCACAGATACGCAGTATTTT. This translates into CASSIGQGAQSGTDTQYF. This chain uses TRBV5-1 with TRBJ2-3; 11 nucleotides agree with TRBD1. The V and J ends lost 4 bases and 1 base, in that order; junction bases with no gene match: 11. The CDR3 contains 18 residues. The germline V gene has CDR1 SGHRS and CDR2 YFSETQ.

The CDR3 DNA follows: TGTGCCAGCAGCCCTGAAGGTCTGCGGACAGGGGAGTACGGCTACACCTTC. This codes for CASSPEGLRTGEYGYTF. The chain recombines TRBV5-6 with TRBJ1-2, with 9 bases identical to TRBD1. V dropped 4 bases and J dropped 8; count of bases not matched to a gene: 18. The CDR3 runs to 17 residues. Germline V gene sequence: CDR1 SGHDT, CDR2 YYEEEE.